The 6 T cell receptor beta chains below come from one sample, sequenced in a study of blood T cells in healthy people across ages. PCR was performed a second time for roughly 6 to 12 cycles using a sample-barcoded 5' primer and a J-beta primer mix. TCRdb used MiXCR to reprocess the 5' RACE reads, holding one entry per CDR3 protein. The sample has around 1,900,000 distinct CDR3 sequences; roughly two fifths are singletons. The specimen sequenced was blood. The receptors come from a human donor in good health.

Worth noting for this clonotype: A junction boundary mismatches the germline segment, possibly from a read error. V is TRBV5-1 and J is TRBJ1-1; 7 bases fit TRBD1. The CDR3 runs 14 residues. CDR1 is SGHRS, CDR2 YFSETQ, per germline. CDR3 nucleotides: TGCGCCAGCAGCTTGGATACAGGGGAAACTGAAACTTTCTTT. Its protein is CASSLDTGETETFF.

This chain joins TRBV11-2 and TRBJ2-1; TRBD2 is a possible D gene (5 bases). With 5 bases removed from V and 10 bases from J, the gap between germline ends came to 12 bases. The CDR3 runs 12 residues. Germline assignment: CDR1 SGHAT and CDR2 FQNNGV. In DNA form, the CDR3 reads TGTGCCAGCAGCCCCCCTAGCTCCGAGCAGTTCTTC. Its protein is CASSPPSSEQFF.

This chain uses TRBV20-1 with TRBJ2-7, with 7 bases that match TRBD2. This CDR3 has 13 residues. The V gene's germline CDR1 is DFQATT and CDR2 SNEGSKA (reference sequence). V lost 2 bases, J lost 3 bases, and 4 bases stayed unmatched. DNA for the CDR3: TGCAGTGCTAGAATACGGGACTACTACGAGCAGTACTTC. It codes for CSARIRDYYEQYF.

The gene calls are TRBV7-3 and TRBJ2-5; TRBD2 agrees at 10 bases. This CDR3 has 17 amino acids. V lost 5 bases to trimming and J lost 2 bases; unmatched junction nucleotides: 11. Looked up from germline, CDR1 is SGHTA and CDR2 is FQGTGA. The CDR3 spells CASSQGVAGGLQETQYF. CDR3 DNA: TGTGCCAGCAGCCAAGGGGTAGCGGGGGGCCTACAAGAGACCCAGTACTTC.

This clonotype was found a few times. This chain connects TRBV2 to TRBJ2-7; D gene unclear. Trimming removed 6 bases from V and 4 bases from J, with 13 bases in between. The CDR3 sequence is 13 residues long. Germline V gene lookup returns CDR1 SNHLY and CDR2 FYNNEI. The CDR3 sequence: CASRLTTGYEQYF. Written as DNA, the CDR3 is TGTGCCAGCAGACTTACGACGGGTTACGAGCAGTACTTC. The full variable domain, its missing parts supplied by reference TRBV2 and TRBJ2-7, is EPEVTQTPSHQVTQMGQEVILRCVPISNHLYFYWYRQILGQKVEFLVSFYNNEISEKSEIFDDQFSVERPDGSNFTLKIRSTKLEDSAMYFCASRLTTGYEQYFGPGTRLTVT.

The J gene is TRBJ2-1, the V gene TRBV7-3, with TRBD2 matching over 7 bases. The trim removed 3 bases at V and 8 bases at J, leaving 10 bases unmatched. Germline CDR1 reads SGHTA; CDR2 reads FQGTGA. The CDR3 has 15 amino acids. This CDR3 is CASSLLRLGRDEQFF. The CDR3 DNA sequence: TGTGCCAGCAGCTTGCTCAGGTTAGGGAGGGATGAGCAGTTCTTC.